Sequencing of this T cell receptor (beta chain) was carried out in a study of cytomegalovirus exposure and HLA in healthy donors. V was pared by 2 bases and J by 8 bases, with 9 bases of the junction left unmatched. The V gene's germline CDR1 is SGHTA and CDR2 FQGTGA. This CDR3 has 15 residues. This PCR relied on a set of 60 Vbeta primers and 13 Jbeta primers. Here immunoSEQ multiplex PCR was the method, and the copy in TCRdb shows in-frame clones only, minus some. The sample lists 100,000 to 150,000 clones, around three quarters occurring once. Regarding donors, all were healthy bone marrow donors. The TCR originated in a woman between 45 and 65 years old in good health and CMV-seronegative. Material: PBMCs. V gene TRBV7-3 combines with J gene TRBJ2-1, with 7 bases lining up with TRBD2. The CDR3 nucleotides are TGTGCCAGCAGCTTAGGGGTGGGAGGGCCCGATGAGCAGTTCTTC. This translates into CASSLGVGGPDEQFF.